A selection of T cell receptor beta chains follows, all from one sample in a study of blood T cell repertoires in COVID-19. Sequencing was performed with immunoSEQ multiplex PCR; in TCRdb, only in-frame clones are kept and a portion is missing. Of 300,000 to 400,000 clones listed, 65% to 90% are singletons. The specimen sequenced was peripheral blood. The receptors were sampled from a woman aged 55 to 70 with COVID-19, enrolled during active disease. CDR3s include the opening cysteine and the closing phenylalanine or tryptophan. Fields, in order: clone size, V gene, J gene, D gene, CDR3 protein. D genes are given only for firm matches. Clone size is shown for a subset of rows, as once, few, many or a class of expanded clone.

>-|TRBV6-2/TRBV6-3|TRBJ1-6|TRBD1
CASSNPTGGADF
>-|TRBV9|TRBJ1-2|-
CASSPLGGVEGYTF
>-|TRBV7-9|TRBJ2-7|-
CASSLRSGFDEQYF
>once|TRBV7-6|TRBJ2-1|-
CASSLARGSGGEQFF
>-|TRBV6-5|TRBJ2-1|TRBD2
CASRPGTSREFF
>-|TRBV2|TRBJ1-2|-
CANNRENNYGYTF
>-|TRBV19|TRBJ1-6|TRBD1
CASSMGQFYNSPLHF
>few|TRBV5-1|TRBJ2-5|-
CASFWGNSETQYF
>-|TRBV5-1|TRBJ2-3|TRBD2
CASSFPSGGLRTDTQYF
>-|TRBV7-2|TRBJ2-7|-
CASSSFSYEQYF
>-|TRBV4-1|TRBJ2-1|-
CASSQSETLVTDEQFF
>-|TRBV21-1|TRBJ2-7|-
CASSKEAGFRYEQYF
>once|TRBV6-1|TRBJ2-7|-
CASSERGGSYEQYF
>-|TRBV5-1|TRBJ2-3|-
CASSLLSRLESPDTQYF
>-|TRBV30|TRBJ1-2|TRBD1
CAWSVDRGLYGYTF
>-|TRBV11-3|TRBJ1-2|-
CASSSTGSNYGYTF
>-|TRBV14|TRBJ1-4|TRBD1
CASSRRTGIEKLFF
>-|TRBV19|TRBJ2-5|TRBD1
CASSRDRLQGTQYF
>few|TRBV19|TRBJ1-5|-
CASKVQALNQPQHF
>-|TRBV11-2|TRBJ2-1|-
CASSLGSPTNYNEQFF
>-|TRBV9|TRBJ2-3|TRBD2
CASSVERRGRIDTQYF
>-|TRBV18|TRBJ2-2|TRBD1
CASSISQGVNTGELFF
>once|TRBV28|TRBJ2-1|-
CASSFGGAGSYEQFF
>-|TRBV3-1/TRBV3-2|TRBJ1-6|-
CASSLTVSGSPLHF
>-|TRBV10-2|TRBJ2-3|TRBD1
CASTGTGRTDTQYF
>few|TRBV6-1|TRBJ1-2|-
CASSDTGRRDGYTF
>-|TRBV11-1|TRBJ1-1|-
CASSLVNRGTEAFF
>-|TRBV30|TRBJ2-3|-
CAWGPGYGGRGDTQYF
>-|TRBV5-5|TRBJ2-2|TRBD1
CASSSNRQGITNTGELFF
>-|TRBV6-5|TRBJ1-2|TRBD1
CASSYRGQGLDGYTF
>once|TRBV7-9|TRBJ2-2|TRBD1
CASSPQGYGELFF
>-|TRBV5-1|TRBJ2-3|-
CASSLGGAGTYTQYF
>once|TRBV6-6|TRBJ2-7|TRBD1
CASSYGRQGVYEQYF
>-|TRBV11-2|TRBJ2-5|-
CASSLGAVVWETQYF
>-|TRBV24-1|TRBJ1-1|-
CATSDNGQIGDTEAFF
>-|TRBV7-3|TRBJ2-7|-
CASSLSPPGSEYEQYF
>-|TRBV19|TRBJ2-7|TRBD2
CASGLAGTYEQYF